A selection of T cell receptor beta chains follows, all from one sample in a study of cytomegalovirus exposure and HLA in healthy donors. Data came from immunoSEQ multiplex PCR; TCRdb stores just in-frame clones and leaves some out. This sample's clone table lists 180,000 or so clones. What was sequenced was PBMCs. The origin of the receptors is a boy younger than 18 in good health and CMV-seronegative. CDR3s include the opening cysteine and the closing phenylalanine or tryptophan. D genes are given only for firm matches.

>TRBV4-3|TRBJ2-1|-
TGCGCCAGCAGCGAAGTCGTAGGCCAGGTCGGTGAGCAGTTCTTC
CASSEVVGQVGEQFF
>TRBV19|TRBJ1-1|-
TGTGCCAGTAGTAGGGCCGGCGGGGCTGGCACTGAAGCTTTCTTT
CASSRAGGAGTEAFF
>TRBV1|TRBJ2-7|-
TGCACCAGCAGCCAAGATGCTCGAGGGCCCGAGCAGTACTTC
CTSSQDARGPEQYF
>TRBV6-6|TRBJ2-3|-
TGTGCCAGCCTCGCCGGTGAGGTGAGAGGGGATACGCAGTATTTT
CASLAGEVRGDTQYF
>TRBV4-1|TRBJ2-1|-
TGCGCCAGCAGCCCTATCTGGGGGCGCGGTGAGCAGTTCTTC
CASSPIWGRGEQFF
>TRBV6-6|TRBJ2-1|-
TGTGCCAGCAGATACCAGACCGGGCAGGGGAATGAGCAGTTCTTC
CASRYQTGQGNEQFF
>TRBV2|TRBJ2-6|TRBD1
TGTGCCAGCACTATGGACAGGGGGACCAACGTCCTGACTTTC
CASTMDRGTNVLTF
>TRBV7-2|TRBJ2-2|-
TGTGCCAGCAGCTTAGCATCTCAGGGTAGAACCGGGGAGCTGTTTTTT
CASSLASQGRTGELFF
>TRBV18|TRBJ2-1|TRBD2
TGTGCCAGCTCACCAGTAACTAGCGGGGGAAATGAGCAGTTCTTC
CASSPVTSGGNEQFF
>TRBV5-4|TRBJ1-2|TRBD1
TGTGCCAGCAAGGATCTGGACAGGGTCCTCCATGGCTACACCTTC
CASKDLDRVLHGYTF
>TRBV6-6|TRBJ2-7|TRBD1
TGTGCCAGCAGTCACGACAGGGGGACCTACGAGCAGTACTTC
CASSHDRGTYEQYF
>TRBV11-2|TRBJ1-1|TRBD1
TGTGCCAGCAGCCTACTATCGGGACAGATGAACACTGAAGCTTTCTTT
CASSLLSGQMNTEAFF
>TRBV1|TRBJ2-1|-
TGCACCAGCAGCCAAGATAGTGGATTTATTCGAGCGGGGACCTACAATGAGCAGTTCTTC
CTSSQDSGFIRAGTYNEQFF
>TRBV19|TRBJ2-1|-
TGTGCCAGTAGTGGGTGGACAGAAAACAATGAGCAGTTCTTC
CASSGWTENNEQFF
>TRBV4-2|TRBJ1-5|-
TGTGCCAGCAGCCAAGACACTGGCGGGGGCGCGGTAGGTCAGCCCCAGCATTTT
CASSQDTGGGAVGQPQHF
>TRBV15|TRBJ1-2|TRBD1
TGTGCCACCAGCAGAGGAGGGGGCAGGGCTAACTATGGCTACACCTTC
CATSRGGGRANYGYTF
>TRBV30|TRBJ2-5|-
TGTGCCTGGAGTTCTAGGGACTCTGAGAAGCAGTACTTC
CAWSSRDSEKQYF
>TRBV6-1|TRBJ1-2|TRBD1
TGTGCCAGCAGGGCGGACAGGGTAGGGTATGGCTACACCTTC
CASRADRVGYGYTF
>TRBV7-3|TRBJ1-1|TRBD1
TGTGCCAGCAAGCAGACAGGGGAGAACACTGAAGCTTTCTTT
CASKQTGENTEAFF
>TRBV2|TRBJ1-2|-
TGTGCCAGCACGGGGGGCACTAACTATGGCTACACCTTC
CASTGGTNYGYTF
>TRBV10-1|TRBJ2-3|-
TGCGCCAGCAGTGAATCAGGGGCTGGGTCAGATACGCAGTATTTT
CASSESGAGSDTQYF
>TRBV2|TRBJ2-7|-
TGTGCCAGCAGTCCCTCCGAGCAGTACTTC
CASSPSEQYF